The 26 T cell receptor beta chains below were found in one sample sequenced in a study of T cell changes during pregnancy in multiple sclerosis. TCRdb's table, derived via immunoSEQ multiplex PCR, lists solely in-frame clones and lacks some. The sample holds about 60,000 clones, around 93% seen once. The source was peripheral blood, collected after pregnancy. These receptors came from a female donor with multiple sclerosis, enrolled in a pregnancy study.

Comments on this clone: One end of the junction varies from germline; a read error may be responsible. Additional DNA sequences in this sample encode the identical CDR3. This chain uses TRBV7-9 with TRBJ2-7; tentative D call: TRBD1 (6 bases). The CDR3 is 15 amino acids. Per germline, CDR1 SEHNR and CDR2 FQNEAQ (reference sequence). The CDR3 reads CASSSPWTDFYEQYF. For the CDR3, the DNA is TGTGCCAGCAGCTCTCCCTGGACAGATTTCTACGAGCAGTACTTT.

In its sample, this clone was seen once. This chain links TRBV29-1 with TRBJ1-3; D ambiguous. Germline V gene data show CDR1 as SQVTM and CDR2 as ANQGSEA. This CDR3 region has 16 residues. Deletions cut 1 base from V and 0 bases from J, with 13 bases between. The CDR3 DNA reads TGCAGCGTTGAAGGCCCCGGGAGGTCCTCTGGAAACACCATATATTTT. Translated: CSVEGPGRSSGNTIYF.

This chain joins TRBV7-9 and TRBJ2-1; 7 nucleotides match TRBD1. The CDR3 loop spans 15 amino acids. V lost 6 bases, J lost 4 bases, and 9 bases stayed unmatched. CDR1 SEHNR and CDR2 FQNEAQ come from the germline V gene (reference sequence). This CDR3 is CASSSRQGTYNEQFF. CDR3 nucleotide sequence: TGTGCCAGCAGTAGCCGACAGGGTACTTACAATGAGCAGTTCTTC.

The rearrangement uses TRBV4-1 and TRBJ1-2, with D tentatively TRBD1 (6 bases). Between the trimmed V and J ends, which lost 6 bases and 1 base, there was a span of 9 bases. Germline V gene lookup returns CDR1 MGHRA and CDR2 YSYEKL. The CDR3 spans 13 residues. The CDR3 loop reads CASSLGGNYGYTF. The DNA of the CDR3 is TGCGCCAGCAGTTTAGGGGGTAACTATGGCTACACCTTC.

The J gene is TRBJ2-1, the V gene TRBV6-5, with 8 bases aligning to TRBD2. V dropped 2 bases and J dropped 3; count of bases not matched to a gene: 3. Germline V gene data show CDR1 as MNHEY and CDR2 as SVGAGI. This CDR3 has 15 amino acids. CDR3 amino acids: CASSYDRGGYNEQFF. The CDR3 bases are TGTGCCAGCAGTTACGACCGGGGGGGCTACAATGAGCAGTTCTTC.

This rearrangement joins TRBV6-5 to TRBJ1-5; D is undetermined. Trimming took off 2 bases at V and 5 bases at J, with 10 bases between the two ends. Germline CDR1 reads MNHEY; CDR2 reads SVGAGI. The CDR3 totals 14 residues. The CDR3 nucleotides are TGTGCCAGCAGTTACAGGGAGGGCGATCAGCCCCAGCATTTT. Translated: CASSYREGDQPQHF.

The V and J genes are TRBV19 and TRBJ2-5; a possible D gene is TRBD1 (6 bases). The CDR3 totals 13 residues. Trimming shortened V by 0 bases and J by 4 bases, and 6 bases separated the two germline ends. Germline CDR1 LNHDA, CDR2 SQIVND (reference sequence). CDR3 DNA sequence: TGTGCCAGTAGTATAGACAGGGGAGAGACCCAGTACTTC. It codes for CASSIDRGETQYF.

V gene TRBV6-6 combines with J gene TRBJ2-1; tentative D call: TRBD1 (6 bases). The germline V gene has CDR1 MNHNY and CDR2 SVGAGI (reference sequence). There are 16 residues in the CDR3. V gave up 6 bases and J gave up 4 bases, with 19 bases separating them. The CDR3 DNA reads TGTGCCAGCAGACCCAAACAGGGTACTTTGTACAATGAGCAGTTCTTC. This gives the protein CASRPKQGTLYNEQFF.

The CDR3 reads CASSQARQETQYF. The CDR3 nucleotides read TGTGCCAGCAGCCAAGCCCGACAAGAGACCCAGTACTTC. The rearrangement links TRBV7-2 to TRBJ2-5, with D unresolved. This CDR3 has 13 amino acids. With 5 bases removed from V and 2 bases from J, the gap between germline ends came to 9 bases. The germline gives CDR1 SGHTA, CDR2 FQGNSA.

The chain combines TRBV11-2 with TRBJ1-1, with 8 bases lining up with TRBD1. V was clipped by 5 bases and J by 1 base; unmatched bases: 6. The CDR3 sequence is 15 residues long. Germline V CDR1 and CDR2: SGHAT, FQNNGV. DNA of the CDR3: TGTGCCAGCAGCGATACAGGGGGAGCGAACACTGAAGCTTTCTTT. This gives the protein CASSDTGGANTEAFF.

The rearrangement uses TRBV13 and TRBJ2-7, with TRBD2 matching over 7 bases. The CDR3 totals 15 residues. V shed 0 bases and J 2 bases; nucleotides not matched to a gene: 4. Germline V gene data show CDR1 as PRHDT and CDR2 as FYEKMQ (reference sequence). The CDR3 region has the DNA TGTGCCAGCAGCTTAGGACTAGCGCCCACCTACGAGCAGTACTTC. Translating gives CASSLGLAPTYEQYF. The full variable domain, its missing parts supplied by reference TRBV13 and TRBJ2-7, is AAGVIQSPRHLIKEKRETATLKCYPIPRHDTVYWYQQGPGQDPQFLISFYEKMQSDKGSIPDRFSAQQFSDYHSELNMSSLELGDSALYFCASSLGLAPTYEQYFGPGTRLTVT.

J is TRBJ1-5 and V is TRBV5-1; D may be TRBD1 (6 bases). Germline lookup yields CDR1 SGHRS and CDR2 YFSETQ. Trimming shortened V by 0 bases and J by 5 bases, and 12 bases separated the two germline ends. This CDR3 is built from 15 residues. The CDR3 sequence is CASSLEGGEDQPQHF. CDR3 DNA: TGCGCCAGCAGCTTGGAAGGGGGTGAGGATCAGCCCCAGCATTTT. Supplemented by reference TRBV5-1 and TRBJ1-5, the full variable domain reads KAGVTQTPRYLIKTRGQQVTLSCSPISGHRSVSWYQQTPGQGLQFLFEYFSETQRNKGNFPGRFSGRQFSNSRSEMNVSTLELGDSALYLCASSLEGGEDQPQHFGDGTRLSIL.

The DNA of the CDR3 is TGTGCCAGCAGTCCCGGGGCTAGCGGGAGGGATACGCAGTATTTT. This translates into CASSPGASGRDTQYF. This chain uses TRBV27 with TRBJ2-3, with TRBD2 matching over 11 bases. The V gene end was trimmed by 5 bases and the J gene end by 6 bases; junction bases not matched to a gene: 7. There are 15 residues in the CDR3. Per the germline V gene, CDR1 is MNHEY and CDR2 is SMNVEV (reference sequence).

The chain carries TRBV19 and TRBJ2-3; a possible D gene is TRBD1 (6 bases). Germline V gives CDR1 LNHDA, CDR2 SQIVND (reference sequence). Trimming removed 1 base from V and 9 bases from J, with 14 bases in between. This CDR3 contains 14 residues. As DNA, the CDR3 is TGTGCCAGTAGTATAGGACCGGGACAAATCACGCAGTATTTT. As protein: CASSIGPGQITQYF.

The V gene is TRBV9, the J gene TRBJ2-2; D is possibly TRBD2 (5 bases). This CDR3 region has 14 residues. Trimming left V 7 bases short and J 6 bases short, with 16 bases between. Germline lookup yields CDR1 SGDLS and CDR2 YYNGEE. CDR3 in DNA: TGTGCCAGCGGGAAGGGAGCGGTCTCCGGGGAGCTGTTTTTT. Its translation is CASGKGAVSGELFF.

This clone was seen a single time. The genes are TRBV7-9 and TRBJ1-5; perhaps TRBD1 as D (6 bases). The V and J ends lost 6 bases and 6 bases respectively, with 9 bases between them. Germline V gives CDR1 SEHNR, CDR2 FQNEAQ (reference sequence). The CDR3 contains 12 residues. CDR3 DNA: TGTGCCAGCAGTACAGGGCTTCAGCCCCAGCATTTT. Translated: CASSTGLQPQHF. Looking up the rest from reference TRBV7-9 and TRBJ1-5 gives the full variable domain: DTGVSQNPRHKITKRGQNVTFRCDPISEHNRLYWYRQTLGQGPEFLTYFQNEAQLEKSRLLSDRFSAERPKGSFSTLEIQRTEQGDSAMYLCASSTGLQPQHFGDGTRLSIL.

Here the CDR3 reads CSALRGDEQYF. The CDR3 nucleotides are TGCAGTGCCCTACGAGGCGACGAGCAGTACTTC. The chain is built from TRBV20-1 and TRBJ2-7; D unresolved. Germline V gene data show CDR1 as DFQATT and CDR2 as SNEGSKA (reference sequence). V gave up 6 bases and J gave up 5 bases, with 11 bases separating them. This CDR3 comprises 11 residues.

V gene TRBV5-4 combines with J gene TRBJ2-3; 8 bases are a match to TRBD2. Per germline, CDR1 SGHNT and CDR2 YYREEE (reference sequence). The CDR3 consists of 14 residues. The V gene end was trimmed by 5 bases and the J gene end by 0 bases; junction bases not matched to a gene: 2. The CDR3 nucleotides read TGTGCCAGCAGTAGCGGGATTAGCACAGATACGCAGTATTTT. Amino acid sequence: CASSSGISTDTQYF. Filled out from reference TRBV5-4 and TRBJ2-3, the complete variable domain reads ETGVTQSPTHLIKTRGQQVTLRCSSQSGHNTVSWYQQALGQGPQFIFQYYREEENGRGNFPPRFSGLQFPNYSSELNVNALELDDSALYLCASSSGISTDTQYFGPGTRLTVL.

This rearrangement joins TRBV4-2 to TRBJ1-6; D is unclear. The CDR3 contains 15 residues. Trimming removed 1 base at V and 9 bases at J, with 13 bases between. CDR1 and CDR2 from the germline V gene are LGHNA and YNFKEQ. DNA of the CDR3: TGTGCCAGCAGCCAAGCGGCCGGGGAGGTTTCACCCCTCCACTTT. It yields the protein CASSQAAGEVSPLHF.

J is TRBJ2-4 and V is TRBV29-1; D gene uncertain. The length of the CDR3 is 13 residues. Germline V gene data show CDR1 as SQVTM and CDR2 as ANQGSEA. Trimming shortened V by 4 bases and J by 4 bases, and 11 bases separated the two germline ends. The DNA for the CDR3 is TGCAGCGTTGTTGTGGTACAGAAAAACATTCAGTACTTC. Protein sequence: CSVVVVQKNIQYF.

The chain's CDR3 is CATSRGVGVREQYF. The CDR3 DNA reads TGTGCCACCAGCAGAGGGGTGGGAGTTAGGGAGCAGTACTTC. The chain links TRBV15 to TRBJ2-7, with D tentatively TRBD2 (5 bases). Germline lookup yields CDR1 LNHNV and CDR2 YYDKDF (reference sequence). The CDR3 has 14 residues. Trimming removed 1 base at V and 7 bases at J, with 14 bases between. Based on the CDR3 plus reference TRBV15 and TRBJ2-7, the full variable domain is DAMVIQNPRYQVTQFGKPVTLSCSQTLNHNVMYWYQQKSSQAPKLLFHYYDKDFNNEADTPDNFQSRRPNTSFCFLDIRSPGLGDTAMYLCATSRGVGVREQYFGPGTRLTVT.

This clone occurred once. The chain joins TRBV2 to TRBJ1-1; D gene uncertain. The V and J ends lost 1 base and 6 bases respectively, with 9 bases between them. CDR3 length equals 13 residues. Per germline, CDR1 SNHLY and CDR2 FYNNEI. CDR3 sequence (DNA): TGTGCCAGCAGTGAAGTGAGCGGGGCTGAAGCTTTCTTT. This sequence encodes CASSEVSGAEAFF.

This chain's CDR3 is CASEKTSGSNEQFF. The CDR3 DNA sequence: TGTGCCAGTGAAAAGACTAGCGGGAGCAATGAGCAGTTCTTC. The V gene is TRBV11-2, the J gene TRBJ2-1; 12 bases align to TRBD2. With V trimmed by 9 bases and J by 6 bases, 6 bases remained unmatched. CDR1 SGHAT and CDR2 FQNNGV come from the germline V gene. The CDR3 extends over 14 amino acids.

This chain links TRBV29-1 with TRBJ1-2; TRBD1 agrees at 7 bases. The V gene end was trimmed by 5 bases and the J gene end by 5 bases; junction bases not matched to a gene: 20. This CDR3 is built from 17 residues. Germline CDR1 SQVTM, CDR2 ANQGSEA. Here the CDR3 reads CSVLTLREGAIAYGYTF. The CDR3 region has the DNA TGCAGCGTTTTAACTCTCAGAGAGGGGGCGATTGCTTATGGCTACACCTTC. Full variable domain (remainder filled in from reference TRBV29-1 and TRBJ1-2): SAVISQKPSRDICQRGTSLTIQCQVDSQVTMMFWYRQQPGQSLTLIATANQGSEATYESGFVIDKFPISRPNLTFSTLTVSNMSPEDSSIYLCSVLTLREGAIAYGYTFGSGTRLTVV.

This clone was seen only once. One junction end disagrees with the germline gene, perhaps due to a read error. The chain joins TRBV19 to TRBJ2-4, with TRBD1 matching over 8 bases. CDR3 length: 12 residues. The germline V gene encodes CDR1 LNHDA and CDR2 SQIVND (reference sequence). The CDR3 reads CASSIPGGLSDF. The DNA of the CDR3 is TGTGCCAGTAGTATTCCAGGGGGCTTATCTGACTTC.

The V call is TRBV4-1, the J call TRBJ1-4; TRBD1 agrees at 8 bases. CDR3 length: 15 amino acids. Trimming cost V 4 bases and J 7 bases; bases outside gene matches: 8. CDR1 and CDR2 (germline): MGHRA, YSYEKL. The CDR3 DNA is TGCGCCAGCAGCCTTCAGGGGGCGCAACGTGAAAAACTGTTTTTT. Its translation is CASSLQGAQREKLFF.